The 15 T cell receptor beta chains below all came from one sample that was sequenced in a study of T cell repertoires in ileal Crohn's disease. TCRdb's copy holds only in-frame clones and misses some; the assay was immunoSEQ multiplex PCR. The sample includes over 10,000 clones, roughly 73% of them seen just once. Specified time point: neoterminal ileum biopsy at postoperative endoscopy, about 6 months after surgery. The sample was ileal tissue. Source of these receptors: an adult with Crohn's disease.

This chain links TRBV2 with TRBJ2-1; 13 nucleotides line up with TRBD2. CDR1 and CDR2 (germline): SNHLY, FYNNEI. Trimming took 6 bases from V and 4 from J; bases not matched to a gene: 3. The CDR3 loop spans 15 amino acids. The DNA for the CDR3 is TGTGCCAGCAGGGGGACTAGCGGGGTATACAATGAGCAGTTCTTC. This sequence encodes CASRGTSGVYNEQFF.

This clone was seen a single time. The rearrangement joins TRBV11-2 to TRBJ2-3; 7 bases are a match to TRBD1. Germline V gene data show CDR1 as SGHAT and CDR2 as FQNNGV. Trimming removed 6 bases from V and 0 bases from J; junction bases left unmatched: 3. The CDR3 has 14 amino acids. CDR3 in amino acids: CASRQGMSTDTQYF. The DNA of the CDR3 is TGTGCCAGCAGACAGGGGATGAGCACAGATACGCAGTATTTT.

This clone came up a few times. The V gene is TRBV5-5, the J gene TRBJ2-6; no firm D call. Germline CDR1 and CDR2: SGHKS and YYEKEE (reference sequence). V gave up 0 bases and J gave up 8 bases, with 12 bases separating them. This CDR3 has 15 amino acids. CDR3 sequence (DNA): TGTGCCAGCAGCTTGGAAACTTCGGTAACCAACGTCCTGACTTTC. Protein sequence: CASSLETSVTNVLTF.

The chain recombines TRBV6-1 with TRBJ1-4; D is uncertain. Germline assignment: CDR1 MNHNS and CDR2 SASEGT. Trimming shortened V by 2 bases and J by 7 bases, and 11 bases separated the two germline ends. The CDR3 spans 14 residues. The CDR3 DNA follows: TGTGCCAGCAGTGAACAGCTCCCAGGTGAAAAACTGTTTTTT. The encoded protein is CASSEQLPGEKLFF.

This sequence joins TRBV15 and TRBJ1-1, with TRBD1 as a possible D gene (6 bases). This CDR3 is 16 amino acids long. Germline CDR1 is LNHNV and CDR2 is YYDKDF (reference sequence). Between the trimmed V and J ends, which lost 2 bases and 5 bases, there was a span of 18 bases. CDR3 DNA: TGTGCCACCAGCAGAATCCCACAGGGTGGCGGAACTGAAGCTTTCTTT. This translates into CATSRIPQGGGTEAFF.

This CDR3 reads CASSLGVQAVPYEQYF. CDR3 nucleotides: TGCGCCAGCAGCTTGGGGGTACAGGCGGTGCCCTACGAGCAGTACTTC. The chain has TRBV5-1 and TRBJ2-7; the D gene is possibly TRBD1 (5 bases). Germline lookup yields CDR1 SGHRS and CDR2 YFSETQ. The CDR3 totals 16 residues. V was trimmed by 0 bases and J by 2 bases, leaving 15 bases between them.

The CDR3 loop is CASSLVGGRASYEQYF. The CDR3 DNA is TGTGCCAGCAGCTTAGTTGGCGGGAGGGCGTCCTACGAGCAGTACTTC. The chain uses TRBV11-2 and TRBJ2-7, with 9 bases that match TRBD2. V lost 1 base to trimming and J lost 1 base; unmatched junction nucleotides: 5. CDR1 and CDR2 (germline): SGHAT, FQNNGV. The CDR3 totals 16 residues.

The rearrangement links TRBV7-8 to TRBJ1-3; no firm D call. The germline V gene has CDR1 SGHVS and CDR2 FQNEAQ. V gave up 2 bases and J gave up 1 base, with 15 bases separating them. The CDR3 extends over 17 amino acids. The CDR3 DNA sequence: TGTGCCAGCAGCTTAACGGCGGCCGGTTTATCTGGAAACACCATATATTTT. Its translation: CASSLTAAGLSGNTIYF.

The chain has TRBV11-2 and TRBJ2-7; no clear D. Germline loops: CDR1 SGHAT, CDR2 FQNNGV. This CDR3 contains 14 residues. V was shortened by 5 bases and J by 2 bases, with 13 bases between the two germline ends. The CDR3: CASSVLYGPYEQYF. Written as DNA, the CDR3 is TGTGCCAGCAGCGTCCTTTACGGTCCCTACGAGCAGTACTTC. The variable domain in full, completed from reference TRBV11-2 and TRBJ2-7, reads EAGVAQSPRYKIIEKRQSVAFWCNPISGHATLYWYQQILGQGPKLLIQFQNNGVVDDSQLPKDRFSAERLKGVDSTLKIQPAKLEDSAVYLCASSVLYGPYEQYFGPGTRLTVT.

V gene TRBV7-9 combines with J gene TRBJ1-1; D is perhaps TRBD1 (6 bases). Deletions cut 5 bases from V and 1 base from J, with 8 bases between. The V gene's germline CDR1 is SEHNR and CDR2 FQNEAQ (reference sequence). CDR3 size: 13 residues. CDR3 DNA sequence: TGTGCCAGCAGCAAACAGGGGAACACTGAAGCTTTCTTT. Protein: CASSKQGNTEAFF. Full variable domain (rest looked up from reference TRBV7-9 and TRBJ1-1): DTGVSQNPRHKITKRGQNVTFRCDPISEHNRLYWYRQTLGQGPEFLTYFQNEAQLEKSRLLSDRFSAERPKGSFSTLEIQRTEQGDSAMYLCASSKQGNTEAFFGQGTRLTVV.

In nucleotides, the CDR3 is TGTGCCAGCAGTTTATACCGGGATGTTAACGCTTTCTTT. The encoded protein is CASSLYRDVNAFF. The J gene is TRBJ1-1, the V gene TRBV27; D call uncertain. V dropped 1 base and J dropped 11 bases, with 14 bases sitting between them. In germline, CDR1 is MNHEY, CDR2 SMNVEV (reference sequence). CDR3 length: 13 residues.

V is TRBV6-1 and J is TRBJ1-2; maybe TRBD1 (6 bases). Germline values: CDR1 MNHNS, CDR2 SASEGT. The CDR3 has 11 residues. V lost 11 bases to trimming and J lost 4 bases, with 11 bases between them. The CDR3 here is CASTGTYGYTF. DNA for the CDR3: TGTGCCTCAACAGGGACCTATGGCTACACCTTC.

The chain employs TRBV5-1 and TRBJ2-5, with a possible D match to TRBD1 (6 bases). The CDR3 covers 14 residues. V lost 4 bases to trimming and J lost 2 bases, with 12 bases between them. Germline lookup yields CDR1 SGHRS and CDR2 YFSETQ. The CDR3 protein is CASSVTTGQETQYF. The CDR3 region has the DNA TGCGCCAGCAGCGTCACGACAGGTCAAGAGACCCAGTACTTC. Supplemented by reference TRBV5-1 and TRBJ2-5, the full variable domain reads KAGVTQTPRYLIKTRGQQVTLSCSPISGHRSVSWYQQTPGQGLQFLFEYFSETQRNKGNFPGRFSGRQFSNSRSEMNVSTLELGDSALYLCASSVTTGQETQYFGPGTRLLVL.

This chain uses TRBV11-1 with TRBJ2-5; 7 bases fit TRBD2. The germline V gene encodes CDR1 SGHAT and CDR2 FQDESV (reference sequence). CDR3 length: 18 residues. The trim removed 2 bases at V and 4 bases at J, leaving 16 bases unmatched. CDR3 in amino acids: CASSLRASGVKPGETQYF. DNA for the CDR3: TGTGCCAGCAGCTTAAGGGCTAGCGGCGTGAAGCCTGGAGAGACCCAGTACTTC.

The chain has TRBV11-2 and TRBJ1-2; D remains unclear. The CDR3 extends over 15 amino acids. In germline, CDR1 is SGHAT, CDR2 FQNNGV. V was shortened by 0 bases and J by 8 bases, with 16 bases between the two germline ends. The CDR3 reads CASSLERQTIGGYTF. The CDR3 DNA reads as TGTGCCAGCAGCTTAGAGCGCCAGACTATAGGCGGCTACACCTTC.